The subject of this entry is one T cell receptor beta chain. Its cognate antigen has yet to be identified. Nothing much larger sits one base from this clone, and base qualities are not available. This specimen comes from a study of shared clonotypes between healthy human individuals (TCRdb year 2020). At the level of the whole study: The cohort comprised a couple of women and a few men aged 18 to 49 years. For each donor, three plates each were used for CD4 naive and CD4 memory, two plates were used for CD8 naive, and one plate was used for CD8 memory. To estimate repertoire size and how much clonotypes are shared between individuals, the study performed deep sequencing of blood TCR repertoires from a few healthy adults. Libraries were prepared and TCR repertoires were sequenced by different laboratories using diverse techniques, in order to increase sequencing depth and limit assay-specific biases. Between about 0.9 and 9 billion PBMCs per donor were obtained by leukapheresis. What the research found in general, with its limitations: Across a few donors, about 5.2% of naive CD4, 3% to 3.5% of naive CD8, roughly 2.3% of memory CD4, and roughly 0.41% of memory CD8 clonotypes were shared. Compared with non-shared clonotypes, clonotypes shared by all four sorted-subset donors had higher generation probabilities. Sampling was restricted to blood, and TCR repertoires in tissues likely differ from the TCR repertoires found in blood. Naive subsets generally had larger estimated clonotype richness than memory subsets. Pairwise subsampling led to the expectation that sequencing depth would affect the degree of clonotype sharing among donors. The small number of donors limited the genetic and exposure-history diversity represented. Even with the large sequencing depth, rarefaction of the sorted-subset datasets indicated that sequencing was incomplete.

Using the deep immunoSEQ assay, TCR CDR3 regions were amplified from genomic DNA by multiplex PCR. Extracted genomic DNA from each cell subset was distributed evenly across all wells of several immunoSEQ 96-well plates, and each plate was treated as a replicate. For sorted subsets, about 0.2 ug genomic DNA, equal to 25,000 to 35,000 T cell genomes, was loaded into each replicate PCR. Purified libraries were measured with a Qubit 3.0 fluorometer, size-checked on a Bioanalyzer 2100, and measured again with the KAPA Library Quantification kit. Each immunoSEQ 96-well plate was sequenced on its own single-read 150-cycle Illumina NextSeq 550 flow cell. On the study's bioinformatics: Because only junctional sequences without quality scores were contained in the immunoSEQ output, filtering matching that applied to full-length reads could not be performed. To assign V/J genes and CDR3, sequences were annotated against IMGT germline references using PyIR, a Python wrapper for IgBLAST v1.9. Reads were filtered out if the reads had weak V/J assignments (E-value above 1e-6), no CDR3, stop codons, out-of-frame junctions, or ambiguous translated residues. V3J clonotypes were defined by identical inferred V gene, J gene, and CDR3 amino acid sequence. Percentage overlap between repertoires was calculated by dividing the number of shared unique clonotypes by the size of the smaller repertoire. Richness of each repertoire was evaluated using RTK rarefaction, the Chao1 estimator, and Recon v2.1 estimates of unobserved clonotypes. Generation probabilities for all TCRbeta clonotypes obtained by the gDNA method from a handful of donors were computed using OLGA. The table comes from immuneACCESS by way of TCRdb, which keeps in-frame sequences with V and J called. Part of the clones is missing from these tables; in studies checked, under half for an unresolved V gene and the rest for unknown reasons. V and J calls and clone size come straight from that table; D and trimming were deduced from the DNA. The table for this sample lists under 2.5 million clones; 80% to 95% of them were counted only once. Clones ranked in the top ten supply approximately 0.39% of the sample.

The germline ends are 23 bases apart after V is trimmed by 3 bases and J by 8 bases. Counted from cysteine to phenylalanine, this CDR3 has 16 amino acids. The only DNA kept is the CDR3, 48 bases in frame from the first base. Reading the germline V gene gives CDR1 SGDLS and CDR2 YYNGEE. The donors were healthy, HIV-negative adults who had no recently reported acute infections or vaccinations. All donors were Caucasian adults living in Nashville, Tennessee, USA. Magnetic negative selection was used to enrich CD4+ T cells, after which naive cells were positively selected on CD45RA and the negative fraction became the memory subset. Blood was obtained by leukapheresis, after which PBMCs were separated by Ficoll-Histopaque density gradient centrifugation and cryopreserved in liquid nitrogen vapor phase. Purity and quantity of every magnetically sorted T cell population were checked by analytical flow cytometry. Genomic DNA was isolated from each sorted fraction and quantified by UV absorbance on a Nanodrop 2000c.

This clonotype was sampled from a man between 18 and 35 years old in good health. Some clones in this sample may be carry-over from other donors' samples. Sequenced: naive CD4+ T cells from PBMCs. According to the study, the label for this sample's cell subset or site signals: CD45RA+ positively selected. This chain is built from TRBV9 and TRBJ1-2; the D region possibly corresponds to TRBD1 (5 bases align). The CDR3 reads as follows: CASSGPRDVAWVGYTF. The DNA reads as follows: TGTGCCAGCAGCGGCCCACGGGACGTCGCTTGGGTGGGCTACACCTTC.